The 6 T cell receptor beta chains below all came from one sample that was sequenced in a study of T cells in Graves' hyperthyroidism and ophthalmopathy. What was amplified from RNA transcripts were TCR beta CDR3 regions. HTBI primers were used for first-round RT-PCR of the TCR CDR3. TCRdb called the multiplex PCR reads again in MiXCR, with one record for every CDR3 protein. The data show about 620,000 distinct CDR3 sequences, about 17% seen once. The sample comprised blood. The receptors originated from a woman between 25 and 40 years old with Graves' hyperthyroidism.

The sample holds many counts of this clonotype. The V gene is TRBV28, the J gene TRBJ2-5; 7 bases are a match to TRBD2. The CDR3 consists of 12 residues. With V trimmed by 7 bases and J by 13 bases, 12 bases remained unmatched. Germline V lookup: CDR1 MDHEN, CDR2 SYDVKM. The CDR3 spells CASTPRGRSVYF. In DNA form, the CDR3 reads TGTGCCAGCACCCCGCGGGGGAGGAGTGTGTACTTC.

The chain recombines TRBV28 with TRBJ2-1; D may be TRBD1 or TRBD2 (5 bases each). The V end lost 1 base, the J end lost 6 bases, and 10 bases lay between the germline ends. This CDR3 is 14 amino acids long. Germline V gene sequence: CDR1 MDHEN, CDR2 SYDVKM. The CDR3 DNA is TGTGCCAGCAGTTTATCCGGGGCGGGCAATGAGCAGTTCTTC. Translation gives CASSLSGAGNEQFF.

This clonotype was recorded many times. The chain is built from TRBV10-3 and TRBJ1-1; D gene unclear. This CDR3 is 12 amino acids long. V was cut by 2 bases and J by 1 base, with 2 bases left in between. CDR1 and CDR2 from the germline V gene are ENHRY and SYGVKD. In DNA form, the CDR3 reads TGTGCCATCAGTGAGGCGAACACTGAAGCTTTCTTT. The encoded protein is CAISEANTEAFF.

This clonotype was recorded many times. The chain joins TRBV2 to TRBJ2-5; 7 bases are shared with TRBD2. Germline values: CDR1 SNHLY, CDR2 FYNNEI. With 6 bases clipped from V and 1 base from J, the junction kept 8 bases outside the gene matches. CDR3 length: 15 amino acids. The CDR3 nucleotides are TGTGCCAGCAGCCTCGGGGCTAGCGGCCAAGAGACCCAGTACTTC. Translating gives CASSLGASGQETQYF.

J is TRBJ1-1 and V is TRBV24-1; D is ambiguous. The CDR3 has 13 amino acids. Germline V gene sequence: CDR1 KGHDR, CDR2 SFDVKD. V lost 6 bases and J 2 bases, leaving 9 bases between the germline ends. The CDR3 reads CATSSGQNTEAFF. Here the CDR3 DNA reads TGTGCCACCAGTAGCGGCCAAAACACTGAAGCTTTCTTT.

Many counts were recorded for this clonotype. CDR3 loop: CASSLLASGEQYF. DNA for the CDR3: TGCGCCAGCAGCTTGTTGGCTAGCGGGGAGCAGTACTTC. V and J are TRBV5-1 and TRBJ2-7; 8 nucleotides line up with TRBD2. Losses at the gene ends were 1 base for V and 7 bases for J; bases not matched to a gene: 4. CDR1 is SGHRS, CDR2 YFSETQ, per germline. This CDR3 has 13 residues.